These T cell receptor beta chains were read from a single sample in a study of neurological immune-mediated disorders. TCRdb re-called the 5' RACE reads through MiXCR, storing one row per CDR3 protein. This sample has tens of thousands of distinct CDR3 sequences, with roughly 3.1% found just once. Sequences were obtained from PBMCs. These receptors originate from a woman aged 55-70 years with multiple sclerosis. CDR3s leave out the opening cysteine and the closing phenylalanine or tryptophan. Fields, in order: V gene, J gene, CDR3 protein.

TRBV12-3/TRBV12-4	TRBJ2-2	ASSHTGPTGELF
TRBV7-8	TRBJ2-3	ASNRGGRSTDTQY
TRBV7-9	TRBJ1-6	ASSTWTPDNSPLH
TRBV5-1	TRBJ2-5	ASSFRGVSSGQETQY
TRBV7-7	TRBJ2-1	ASSSSGTGYNEQF
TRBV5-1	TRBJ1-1	ASSSSVGMNTEAF
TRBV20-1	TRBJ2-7	SARLGTEQY
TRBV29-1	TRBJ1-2	SVEGPGNYGYT
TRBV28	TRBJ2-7	ASSYSERPFWY
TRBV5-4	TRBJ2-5	ASSLAQETQY
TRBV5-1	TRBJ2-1	ASRSQSGGASERQF
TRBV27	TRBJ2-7	ASSLNSRGRPLAGLSYEQY
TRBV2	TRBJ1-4	ASSEGDRPNEKLF
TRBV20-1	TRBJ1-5	SAKVGNDGNQPQH
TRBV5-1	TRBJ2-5	ASSLATGLGETQY
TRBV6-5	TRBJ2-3	ASQFSGGREY
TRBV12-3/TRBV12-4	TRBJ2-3	ASSLGRGTRLQY
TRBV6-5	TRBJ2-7	ASSPGTGKYEQY
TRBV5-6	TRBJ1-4	ASSRETGPNEKLF
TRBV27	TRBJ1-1	ASSLNGVEAF
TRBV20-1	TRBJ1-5	SARDRGGNQPQH
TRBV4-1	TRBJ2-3	ASSQDWGAGGPPDTQY
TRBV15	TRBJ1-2	ATSRDSYGYT
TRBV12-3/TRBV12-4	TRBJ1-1	ASNGQPNTEAF
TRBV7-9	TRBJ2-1	ASQTMRGQYDNNEQF
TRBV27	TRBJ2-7	ASSSRTEYEQY
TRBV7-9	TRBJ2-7	ASSGGRKY
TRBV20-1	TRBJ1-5	SARDRLGNQPQH
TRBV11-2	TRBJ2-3	ASSLDRSYTQY
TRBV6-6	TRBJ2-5	ASRGRTSGGAEETQY
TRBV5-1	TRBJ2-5	ASSINPTGRETQY
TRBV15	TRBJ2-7	ATGQGPYEQY
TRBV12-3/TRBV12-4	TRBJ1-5	ASSFGGTALYSNQPQH
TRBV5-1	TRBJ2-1	ASSLVHQGAYNEQF
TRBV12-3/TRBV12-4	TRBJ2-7	ASRISGAYEQY
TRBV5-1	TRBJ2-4	ASSFVGLAGGPAQNIQY
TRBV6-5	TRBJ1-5	ASSLGAGQPQH
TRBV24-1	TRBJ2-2	ASNRGLGGELF
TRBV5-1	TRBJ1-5	ASSLGNGRQPQH
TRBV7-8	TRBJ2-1	ASSPTSGENYNEQF